The entry that follows covers one T cell receptor (beta chain) sequence. The data belong to a study of Graves' ophthalmopathy and Graves' hyperthyroidism. As the template, RNA transcripts were used to amplify TCR beta CDR3 regions. In the first round, RT-PCR was carried out with HTBI primers, and a multiplex PCR formed the second round. A single record per CDR3 protein comes from TCRdb applying MiXCR to the multiplex PCR reads. The profile shows approximately 700,000 distinct CDR3 sequences, roughly two fifths of them singletons. From germline, CDR1 is MGHDK and CDR2 SYGVNS. This CDR3 comprises 16 residues. V gave up 5 bases and J gave up 0 bases, with 14 bases separating them.

V is TRBV25-1 and J is TRBJ1-5, with D possibly being TRBD1 (5 bases). Material for sequencing was peripheral blood. The clonotype comes from an adult man with Graves' ophthalmopathy. The CDR3 nucleotides are TGTGCCAGCAGTTGGGACCGAGATTATAGCAATCAGCCCCAGCATTTT. Protein sequence: CASSWDRDYSNQPQHF.